This T cell receptor (beta chain) was sequenced in a study of cytomegalovirus exposure and HLA in healthy donors. The CDR3 is 12 amino acids. The germline CDR1 and CDR2 sequences are SGHTA and FQGNSA. Trimming cost V 5 bases and J 12 bases; bases outside gene matches: 2. Use of 60 Vbeta and 13 Jbeta primers characterized the PCR. Some clones are missing from TCRdb's copy, which holds only in-frame ones; the method was immunoSEQ multiplex PCR. The table includes just under 95,000 clones, 81% detected once. The rearrangement joins TRBV7-2 to TRBJ2-1; 12 bases are shared with TRBD2. This sequence originates from a girl aged 2-15 years in good health and CMV-seropositive. Sequences were obtained from PBMCs. The CDR3 is CASSPGLAGQFF. In DNA, the CDR3 is TGTGCCAGCAGCCCGGGACTAGCGGGGCAGTTCTTC.